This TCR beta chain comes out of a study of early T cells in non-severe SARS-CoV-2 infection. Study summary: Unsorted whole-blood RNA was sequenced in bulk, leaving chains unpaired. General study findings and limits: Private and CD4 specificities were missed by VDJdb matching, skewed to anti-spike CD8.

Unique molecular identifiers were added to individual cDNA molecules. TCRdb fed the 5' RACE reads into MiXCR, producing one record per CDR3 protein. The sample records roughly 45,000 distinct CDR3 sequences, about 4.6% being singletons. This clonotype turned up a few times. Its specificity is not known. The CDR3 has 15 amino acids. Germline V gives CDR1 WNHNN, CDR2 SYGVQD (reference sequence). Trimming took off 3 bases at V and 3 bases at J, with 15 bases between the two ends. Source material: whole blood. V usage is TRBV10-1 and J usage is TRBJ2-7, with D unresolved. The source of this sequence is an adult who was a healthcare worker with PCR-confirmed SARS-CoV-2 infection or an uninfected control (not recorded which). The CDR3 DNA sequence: TGCGCCAGCAGTGACTCCGACGGCGGTCACTACGAGCAGTACTTC. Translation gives CASSDSDGGHYEQYF.